This T cell receptor beta chain was profiled in a study of T cell changes during pregnancy in multiple sclerosis. The CDR3 is 14 amino acids. Trimming shortened V by 5 bases and J by 4 bases, and 13 bases separated the two germline ends. Germline assignment: CDR1 SGHAT and CDR2 FQNNGV. Generated by immunoSEQ multiplex PCR, the TCRdb table keeps only in-frame clones and is missing some. The sample yields tens of thousands of clones, 91% seen once. The J gene is TRBJ2-3, the V gene TRBV11-2; possibly TRBD2 for D (5 bases). This receptor was taken from a female donor in good health, enrolled as a control in a pregnancy study. The source was peripheral blood, collected after pregnancy. The CDR3 is CASSPWRVADTQYF. DNA of the CDR3: TGTGCCAGCAGCCCCTGGCGGGTGGCAGATACGCAGTATTTT.